One sample yielded the 22 T cell receptor beta chains listed below, sequenced in a study of cytomegalovirus exposure and HLA in healthy donors. Vbeta (60) and Jbeta (13) primers were used in the PCR. The repertoire was sequenced with immunoSEQ multiplex PCR; TCRdb's copy has only in-frame clones and lacks some. The profile covers roughly 180,000 clones, with about three quarters appearing a single time and roughly 1.5% taken by the ten largest. Input material: PBMCs. Receptors originate from a man between 18 and 29 years old in good health and CMV-seronegative.

The chain links TRBV6-5 to TRBJ2-6, with a weak D call TRBD1 (5 bases). CDR3 size: 16 residues. The germline CDR1 and CDR2 sequences are MNHEY and SVGAGI. Trimming removed 0 bases at V and 1 base at J, with 7 bases between. CDR3 sequence (DNA): TGTGCCAGCAGTTACTCGGGGCGTTCTGGGGCCAACGTCCTGACTTTC. Amino acid sequence: CASSYSGRSGANVLTF.

Note on this clone: A junction end diverges from the germline sequence, so it may reflect a read error. This chain joins TRBV29-1 and TRBJ2-7, with D possibly being TRBD1 (5 bases). The CDR3 has 15 amino acids. CDR1 is SQVTM, CDR2 ANQGSEA, per germline. DNA of the CDR3: TGCAGCGCTGAATTCCTGGACACTACGGTGGGCGAGCAGTACTTC. As protein: CSAEFLDTTVGEQYF.

This chain uses TRBV7-8 with TRBJ1-5; no definite D call. CDR1 SGHVS and CDR2 FQNEAQ come from the germline V gene. V shed 5 bases and J shed 4 bases, with 9 bases lying between them. The CDR3 runs to 13 residues. CDR3 loop: CASSQTSNQPQHF. CDR3 in DNA: TGTGCCAGCAGCCAAACAAGTAATCAGCCCCAGCATTTT.

The chain employs TRBV9 and TRBJ1-1, with 7 bases lining up with TRBD1. With 3 bases clipped from V and 5 bases from J, the junction kept 4 bases outside the gene matches. This CDR3 contains 13 residues. Germline V gene data show CDR1 as SGDLS and CDR2 as YYNGEE. The CDR3 DNA follows: TGTGCCAGCAGCGGAGGGGGCTCTACTGAAGCTTTCTTT. Translated: CASSGGGSTEAFF.

The rearrangement uses TRBV5-1 and TRBJ1-4, with no clear D. Germline loops: CDR1 SGHRS, CDR2 YFSETQ. Trimming took off 4 bases at V and 3 bases at J, with 10 bases between the two ends. The CDR3 is 14 residues long. In DNA form, the CDR3 reads TGCGCCAGCAGCCCCTCCCAGGCTAATGAAAAACTGTTTTTT. This sequence encodes CASSPSQANEKLFF.

In its sample, this clone was seen many times. The chain uses TRBV6-5 and TRBJ1-1; no clear D gene. Trimming cost V 6 bases and J 4 bases, with 12 bases left between them. The CDR3 has 13 amino acids. Germline loops: CDR1 MNHEY, CDR2 SVGAGI. CDR3 nucleotide sequence: TGTGCCAGCAGCCCGCTGGGCTTCACTGAAGCTTTCTTT. Translating it yields CASSPLGFTEAFF.

The rearrangement uses TRBV30 and TRBJ1-5, with 7 positions matching TRBD1. CDR1 is GTSNPN and CDR2 is SVGIG in the germline V gene (reference sequence). V gave up 3 bases and J gave up 3 bases; unmatched junction bases: 5. The CDR3 sequence is 14 residues long. The CDR3 nucleotides are TGTGCCTGGAGCACCGGGACAGACAATCAGCCCCAGCATTTT. Translated: CAWSTGTDNQPQHF.

The table lists this clone with a count of one. This chain uses TRBV2 with TRBJ1-1; the match to TRBD1 covers 10 bases. Unmatched junction bases numbered 13, after V lost 2 bases and J lost 4 bases. Germline CDR1 and CDR2: SNHLY and FYNNEI. The CDR3 totals 18 residues. CDR3 bases: TGTGCCAGCAGTGAAACGGTGGAGACAGGGGGCCTGTTCACTGAAGCTTTCTTT. This codes for CASSETVETGGLFTEAFF.

This clone appeared a single time. The chain employs TRBV4-3 and TRBJ2-3; weak D call: TRBD2 (5 bases). There are 19 residues in the CDR3. Trimming removed 2 bases at V and 1 base at J, with 22 bases between. Germline assignment: CDR1 LGHNA and CDR2 YSLEER. As DNA, the CDR3 is TGCGCCAGCAGCCAACGGTCCAGTTTCGGTACTAGAGGCACAGATACGCAGTATTTT. It specifies CASSQRSSFGTRGTDTQYF.

The V gene is TRBV2, the J gene TRBJ2-3, with 8 bases matching TRBD2. This CDR3 is built from 16 residues. The trim removed 10 bases at V and 4 bases at J, leaving 16 bases unmatched. Germline assignment: CDR1 SNHLY and CDR2 FYNNEI. The CDR3 DNA reads TGTGCCAACCCCCGGGAGGGACTAGGTCGTGCAGATACGCAGTATTTT. Protein product: CANPREGLGRADTQYF.

This sequence joins TRBV15 and TRBJ2-7, with D perhaps matching TRBD2 (5 bases). CDR1 is LNHNV and CDR2 is YYDKDF in the germline V gene (reference sequence). Trimming left V 2 bases short and J 1 base short, with 9 bases between. The CDR3 consists of 14 residues. The chain's CDR3 is CATSRKTGSYEQYF. CDR3 in DNA: TGTGCCACCAGCAGAAAAACGGGATCCTACGAGCAGTACTTC.

The DNA for the CDR3 is TGTGCCAGCAGCCAAAGATTTTTGAGTTCTAGCACAGATACGCAGTATTTT. Amino acid sequence: CASSQRFLSSSTDTQYF. The chain recombines TRBV14 with TRBJ2-3; D not resolved. The V and J ends lost 2 bases and 0 bases respectively, with 15 bases between them. The CDR3 runs to 17 residues. Germline V gene sequence: CDR1 SGHDN, CDR2 FVKESK.

The CDR3 coding sequence is TGTGCCAGCAGTGACTCGGGGCAGACGCATGGCTACACCTTC. Translated, it gives CASSDSGQTHGYTF. This chain connects TRBV6-4 to TRBJ1-2; weak D call: TRBD1 (5 bases). V lost 0 bases to trimming and J lost 6 bases, with 11 bases between them. The CDR3 length is 14 residues. Germline V gene lookup returns CDR1 MRHNA and CDR2 SNTAGT.

The rearrangement links TRBV18 to TRBJ2-7; TRBD1 aligns across 9 bases. The trim removed 5 bases at V and 5 bases at J, leaving 10 bases unmatched. CDR3 length: 15 residues. From germline, CDR1 is KGHSH and CDR2 LQKENI. DNA of the CDR3: TGTGCCAGCTCATCCACCGGGACAGGGAAGCACGAGCAGTACTTC. It encodes CASSSTGTGKHEQYF.

The chain is built from TRBV6-1 and TRBJ2-3, with D possibly matching TRBD1 (5 bases). The CDR3 is made up of 15 amino acids. With 3 bases removed from V and 0 bases from J, the gap between germline ends came to 10 bases. The V gene's germline CDR1 is MNHNS and CDR2 SASEGT. CDR3 sequence: CASSERTSSTDTQYF. The CDR3 DNA follows: TGTGCCAGCAGTGAGAGGACAAGTAGCACAGATACGCAGTATTTT.

V usage is TRBV10-2 and J usage is TRBJ2-3; 15 bases align to TRBD2. The V segment lost 6 bases and the J segment 2 bases; nucleotides outside the gene matches: 27. Germline lookup yields CDR1 WSHSY and CDR2 SAAADI. The length of the CDR3 is 24 residues. The CDR3 DNA reads as TGCGCCAGCAGGTCGTATCCGGGACAGGGGCCGGGACTAGCGGGAGGACTACCCACAGATACGCAGTATTTT. Its protein product is CASRSYPGQGPGLAGGLPTDTQYF.

This clone was seen a handful of times. The chain recombines TRBV6-5 with TRBJ1-1, with 7 bases aligning to TRBD1. Germline assignment: CDR1 MNHEY and CDR2 SVGAGI. J gave up 5 bases and V 6 bases, and 6 bases lay outside the gene matches. The CDR3 contains 13 residues. The CDR3 nucleotides are TGTGCCAGCAGCTTGACAGGGAGGACTGAAGCTTTCTTT. It yields the protein CASSLTGRTEAFF.

The V and J genes are TRBV5-6 and TRBJ2-1, with D unclear. The CDR3 extends over 13 amino acids. Trimming shortened V by 1 base and J by 10 bases, and 12 bases separated the two germline ends. Germline loops: CDR1 SGHDT, CDR2 YYEEEE. The CDR3 sequence is CASSLFRGSEQFF. In DNA form, the CDR3 reads TGTGCCAGCAGCTTGTTTCGCGGCAGCGAGCAGTTCTTC.

The chain employs TRBV15 and TRBJ2-7, with TRBD1 as a possible D gene (6 bases). The CDR3 is made up of 15 amino acids. V shed 3 bases and J shed 2 bases, with 14 bases lying between them. CDR1 and CDR2 (germline): LNHNV, YYDKDF (reference sequence). CDR3 sequence (DNA): TGTGCCACCAGCAGGATAGACAGGACAACCTACGAGCAGTACTTC. Amino acid sequence: CATSRIDRTTYEQYF.

The rearrangement joins TRBV19 to TRBJ1-2, with D perhaps matching TRBD1 (6 bases). Germline CDR1 and CDR2: LNHDA and SQIVND (reference sequence). The CDR3 consists of 15 residues. Trimming removed 4 bases at V and 4 bases at J, with 16 bases between. The CDR3 region is CASSTQGHSGYGYTF. The CDR3 bases are TGTGCCAGTAGTACTCAGGGACATTCGGGCTATGGCTACACCTTC.

CDR3 in amino acids: CSADRGYGYTF. The DNA for the CDR3 is TGCAGTGCAGACAGGGGGTATGGCTACACCTTC. This sequence joins TRBV20-1 and TRBJ1-2; 9 positions match TRBD1. Germline CDR1 DFQATT, CDR2 SNEGSKA (reference sequence). This CDR3 has 11 residues. V lost 6 bases, J lost 5 bases, and 1 base stayed unmatched.

The chain combines TRBV13 with TRBJ1-1, with D possibly TRBD1 on 6 matching bases. V lost 1 base, J lost 4 bases, and 13 bases lay in between. Per the germline V gene, CDR1 is PRHDT and CDR2 is FYEKMQ (reference sequence). The CDR3 is made up of 15 amino acids. The CDR3 spells CASSLDSGEGTEAFF. DNA of the CDR3: TGTGCCAGCAGCTTAGATTCAGGGGAGGGCACTGAAGCTTTCTTT.